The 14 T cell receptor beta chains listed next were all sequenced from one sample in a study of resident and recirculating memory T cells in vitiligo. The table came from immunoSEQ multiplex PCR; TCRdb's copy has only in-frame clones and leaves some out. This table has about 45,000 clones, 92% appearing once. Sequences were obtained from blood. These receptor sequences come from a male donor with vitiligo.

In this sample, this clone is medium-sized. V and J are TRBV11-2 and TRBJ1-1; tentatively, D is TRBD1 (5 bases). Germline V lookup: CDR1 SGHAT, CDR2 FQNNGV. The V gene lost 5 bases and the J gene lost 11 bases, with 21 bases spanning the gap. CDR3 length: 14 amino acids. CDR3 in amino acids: CASSPLDTRSLAFF. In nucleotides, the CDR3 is TGTGCCAGCAGCCCCTTGGACACGCGGAGTCTGGCTTTCTTT.

In DNA form, the CDR3 reads TGTGCCAGCAGCTTCAGAGGCGGGAACACCGGGGAGCTGTTTTTT. Its protein is CASSFRGGNTGELFF. The genes are TRBV5-6 and TRBJ2-2; no clear D gene. This CDR3 comprises 15 residues. Trimming cost V 2 bases and J 1 base, with 9 bases left between them. Germline CDR1 and CDR2: SGHDT and YYEEEE.

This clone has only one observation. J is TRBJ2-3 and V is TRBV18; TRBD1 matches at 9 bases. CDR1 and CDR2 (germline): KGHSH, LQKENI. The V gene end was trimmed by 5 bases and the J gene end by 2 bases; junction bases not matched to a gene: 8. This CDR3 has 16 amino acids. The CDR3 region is CASSSRTGVATDTQYF. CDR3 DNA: TGTGCCAGCTCATCGAGGACAGGGGTCGCCACAGATACGCAGTATTTT.

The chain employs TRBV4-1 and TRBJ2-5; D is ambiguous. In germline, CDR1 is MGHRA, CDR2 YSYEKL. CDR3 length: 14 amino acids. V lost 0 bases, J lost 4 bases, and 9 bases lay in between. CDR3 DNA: TGCGCCAGCAGCCAAGAGGTCAGGCCAGAGACCCAGTACTTC. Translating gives CASSQEVRPETQYF.

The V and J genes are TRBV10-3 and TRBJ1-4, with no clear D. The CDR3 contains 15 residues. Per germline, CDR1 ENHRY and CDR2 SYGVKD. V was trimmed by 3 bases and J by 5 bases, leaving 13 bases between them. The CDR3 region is CAISDSQVGNEKLFF. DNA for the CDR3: TGTGCCATCAGTGACTCTCAGGTTGGGAATGAAAAACTGTTTTTT.

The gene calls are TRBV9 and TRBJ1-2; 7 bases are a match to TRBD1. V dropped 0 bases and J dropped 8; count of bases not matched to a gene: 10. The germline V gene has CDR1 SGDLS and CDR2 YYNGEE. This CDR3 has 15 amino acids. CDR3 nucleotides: TGTGCCAGCAGCGTAGCCAGGGGGGATATAATGGGCTACACCTTC. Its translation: CASSVARGDIMGYTF.

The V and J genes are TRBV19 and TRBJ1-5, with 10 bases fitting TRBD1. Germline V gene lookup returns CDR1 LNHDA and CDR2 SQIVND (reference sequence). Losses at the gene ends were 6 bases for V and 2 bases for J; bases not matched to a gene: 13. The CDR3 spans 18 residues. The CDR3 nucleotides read TGTGCCAGTAGCCTTAAGGGACAGGGGTTCCGGGGCAATCAGCCCCAGCATTTT. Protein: CASSLKGQGFRGNQPQHF.

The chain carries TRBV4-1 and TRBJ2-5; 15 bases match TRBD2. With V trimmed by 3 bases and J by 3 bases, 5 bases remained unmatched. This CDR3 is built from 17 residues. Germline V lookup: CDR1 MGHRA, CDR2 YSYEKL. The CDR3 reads CASSQGGLAGGKETQYF. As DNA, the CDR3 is TGCGCCAGCAGCCAGGGGGGACTAGCGGGGGGAAAAGAGACCCAGTACTTC.

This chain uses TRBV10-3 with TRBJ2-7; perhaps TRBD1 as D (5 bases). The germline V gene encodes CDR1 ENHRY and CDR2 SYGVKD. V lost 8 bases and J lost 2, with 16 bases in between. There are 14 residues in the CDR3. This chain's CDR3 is CAIQLGAQTYEQYF. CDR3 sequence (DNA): TGTGCCATCCAATTAGGGGCACAGACCTACGAGCAGTACTTC.

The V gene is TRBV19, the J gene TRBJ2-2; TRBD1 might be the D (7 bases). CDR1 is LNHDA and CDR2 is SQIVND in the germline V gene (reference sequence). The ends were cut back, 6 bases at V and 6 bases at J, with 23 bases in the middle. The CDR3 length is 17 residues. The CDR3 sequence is CASSPGGTHAGAGELFF. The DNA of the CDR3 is TGTGCCAGTAGCCCAGGGGGGACACACGCCGGGGCCGGGGAGCTGTTTTTT.

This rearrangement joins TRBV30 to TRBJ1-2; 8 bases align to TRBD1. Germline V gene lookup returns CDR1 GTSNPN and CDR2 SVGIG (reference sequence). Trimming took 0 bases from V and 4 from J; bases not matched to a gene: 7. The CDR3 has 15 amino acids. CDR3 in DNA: TGTGCCTGGAGTGTAGGGACAGGACTAACCTATGGCTACACCTTC. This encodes CAWSVGTGLTYGYTF.

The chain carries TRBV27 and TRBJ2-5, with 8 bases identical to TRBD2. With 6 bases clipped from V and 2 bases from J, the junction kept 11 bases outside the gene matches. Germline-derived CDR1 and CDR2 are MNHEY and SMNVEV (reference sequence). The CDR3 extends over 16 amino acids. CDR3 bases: TGTGCCAGCAGGACGGCGGGAGCGGGGGAACAAGAGACCCAGTACTTC. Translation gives CASRTAGAGEQETQYF.

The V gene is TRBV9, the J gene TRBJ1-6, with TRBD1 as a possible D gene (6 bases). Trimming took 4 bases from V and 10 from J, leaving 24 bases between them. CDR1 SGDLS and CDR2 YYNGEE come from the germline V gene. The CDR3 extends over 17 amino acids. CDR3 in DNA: TGTGCCAGCAGCCCCGGCCCGAGGGGGATTGCTTTATCACCCCTCCACTTT. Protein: CASSPGPRGIALSPLHF. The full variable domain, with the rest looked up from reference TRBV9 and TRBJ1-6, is DSGVTQTPKHLITATGQRVTLRCSPRSGDLSVYWYQQSLDQGLQFLIQYYNGEERAKGNILERFSAQQFPDLHSELNLSSLELGDSALYFCASSPGPRGIALSPLHFGNGTRLTVT.

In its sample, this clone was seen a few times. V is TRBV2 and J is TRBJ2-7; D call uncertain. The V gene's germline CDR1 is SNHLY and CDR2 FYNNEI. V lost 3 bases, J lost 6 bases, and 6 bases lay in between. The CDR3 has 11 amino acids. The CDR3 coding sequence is TGTGCCAGCAGTGATTGGAGCGAGCAGTACTTC. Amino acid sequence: CASSDWSEQYF.